This TCR beta chain emerged from a study of shared clonotypes between healthy human individuals. About the research overall: CD4 naive and memory got three plates each, CD8 naive two, CD8 memory one. Study-wide results and limits: Generation probabilities of non-shared clonotypes were lower (relative to those shared by all four donors).

CD45RA-negative memory and CD45RA+ naive subsets were split from the CD4+ cells. Trimming stripped 4 bases from V and 0 bases from J, with 11 bases between. The CDR3 has 14 amino acids. The germline V gene encodes CDR1 SGHNT and CDR2 YYREEE (reference sequence). The repertoire was sequenced with immunoSEQ multiplex PCR; TCRdb's copy has only in-frame clones and lacks some. The profile covers nearly 1,000,000 clones, with less than 85% appearing a single time and approximately 1.5% taken by the ten largest. As concerns this clone: As yet, its antigen is unknown. A far larger clone is a single base away, which makes a read error likely.

J is TRBJ2-7 and V is TRBV5-4; D is undetermined. The TCR sequence derives from a man between 18 and 29 years old in good health. Specimen: memory CD4+ T cells sorted from blood. Subset in this sample: CD45RA-negative fraction. CDR3 in DNA: TGTGCCAGCAGCCCAAGATGGGGCTCCTACGAGCAGTACTTC. Its translation is CASSPRWGSYEQYF.